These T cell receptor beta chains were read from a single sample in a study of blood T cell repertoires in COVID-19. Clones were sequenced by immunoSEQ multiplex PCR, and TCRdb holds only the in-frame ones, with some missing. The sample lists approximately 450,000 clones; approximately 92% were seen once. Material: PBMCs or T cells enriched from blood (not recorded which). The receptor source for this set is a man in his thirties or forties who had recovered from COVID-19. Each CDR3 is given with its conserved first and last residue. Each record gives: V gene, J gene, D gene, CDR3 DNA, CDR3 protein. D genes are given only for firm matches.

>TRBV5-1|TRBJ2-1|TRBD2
TGCGCCAGCAGGACGGGAGGATCTTTGAATGAGCAGTTCTTC
CASRTGGSLNEQFF
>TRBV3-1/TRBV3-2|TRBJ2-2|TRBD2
TGTGCCAGCAGCCGGACTAGCGGGGCGAACACCGGGGAGCTGTTTTTT
CASSRTSGANTGELFF
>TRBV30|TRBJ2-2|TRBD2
TGTGCCCGGGGGAGGGATACTAGTGTGACCGGGGAGCTGTTTTTT
CARGRDTSVTGELFF
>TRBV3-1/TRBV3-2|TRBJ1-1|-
TGTGCCAGCAGCCAAGGGGGCGTGGTCGGGTCTGAAGCTTTCTTT
CASSQGGVVGSEAFF
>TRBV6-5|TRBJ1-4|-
TGTGCCAGCAGTTATCGCGGCCCTGAAAAACTGTTTTTT
CASSYRGPEKLFF
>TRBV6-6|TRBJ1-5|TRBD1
TGTGCCAGCAGTAGATGGGACAGGGATAGCAATCAGCCCCAGCATTTT
CASSRWDRDSNQPQHF
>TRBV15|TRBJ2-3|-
TGTGCCACCAGCAGAGCCGTTGGAGCAAACACAGATACGCAGTATTTT
CATSRAVGANTDTQYF
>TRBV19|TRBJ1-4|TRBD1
TGTGCCAGTAGTTCGACAGGGCCAACTAATGAAAAACTGTTTTTT
CASSSTGPTNEKLFF
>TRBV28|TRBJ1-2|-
TGTGCCAGCAGTCTCAGTCAGGATGGCTACACCTTC
CASSLSQDGYTF
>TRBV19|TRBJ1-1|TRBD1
TGTGCCAGTACCTGGGACAGCAGAGCTTTCTTT
CASTWDSRAFF
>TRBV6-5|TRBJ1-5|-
TGTGCCAGCACTCCGGCACAGGGCAACAATCAGCCCCAGCATTTT
CASTPAQGNNQPQHF
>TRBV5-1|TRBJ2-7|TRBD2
TGCGCCAGCAGCCCTGCGACTAGCGCCGATTACGAGCAGTACTTC
CASSPATSADYEQYF
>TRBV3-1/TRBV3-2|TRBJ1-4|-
TGTGCCAGCAGTTACGGACAGCCTGGTGAAAAACTGTTTTTT
CASSYGQPGEKLFF
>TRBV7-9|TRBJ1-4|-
TGTGCCAGCAGCTTAAGCCTTGTTGCGGGGTCGACGACTAATGAAAAACTGTTTTTT
CASSLSLVAGSTTNEKLFF
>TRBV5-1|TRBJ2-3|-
TGCGCCAGCAGCTTGGCTTCCTCGTCAGGGACAGATACGCAGTATTTT
CASSLASSSGTDTQYF
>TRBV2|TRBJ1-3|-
TGTGCCAGCATAGTGAGGGGGAACACCATATATTTT
CASIVRGNTIYF